This T cell receptor (beta chain) was found in a study of T cell responses to AZD1222 COVID-19 vaccine. Broader study findings: Rises in breadth and depth of Spike-specific TCRs came after two AZD1222 doses.

As regards this clone: The target antigen is unknown.

Measured with immunoSEQ multiplex PCR; TCRdb has only the in-frame clones, and not every one. The table records over 120,000 clones, more than 90% of them present only once. The CDR3 covers 14 residues. Trimming at V came to 5 bases and at J to 1 base, leaving 2 bases not matched to a gene. The germline V gene has CDR1 SEHNR and CDR2 FQNEAQ (reference sequence). V gene TRBV7-9 combines with J gene TRBJ1-1; 9 bases are a match to TRBD1. The sequencing used peripheral blood, collected on day 0 of AZD1222 vaccination. This sequence was found in an adult in good health. CDR3: CASSPGQGNTEAFF. The CDR3 DNA reads TGTGCCAGCAGCCCGGGACAGGGGAACACTGAAGCTTTCTTT. Drawing the rest from reference TRBV7-9 and TRBJ1-1, the complete variable domain is DTGVSQNPRHKITKRGQNVTFRCDPISEHNRLYWYRQTLGQGPEFLTYFQNEAQLEKSRLLSDRFSAERPKGSFSTLEIQRTEQGDSAMYLCASSPGQGNTEAFFGQGTRLTVV.